Listed here are 23 T cell receptor beta chains from one sample, sequenced in a study of shared clonotypes between healthy human individuals (dated by TCRdb to about 2020). The library relied on the immunoSEQ multiplex PCR assay. TCRdb stores this immuneACCESS table with in-frame sequences only. Part of the clones is absent; in the studies checked, under half of the shortfall reflects unresolved V genes, and no reason is known for the rest. This sample gives nearly 1 million clones in total; more than 75% of them show up just once. The top ten clonotypes cover over 1.3% of the sample. What was sequenced was memory CD4+ T cells sorted from blood. The meaning of the sample's cell subset or site label: CD45RA-negative fraction. These receptor sequences come from a man between 18 and 29 years old in good health.

This clone was detected a few times. The V and J genes are TRBV11-2 and TRBJ1-1, with D perhaps matching TRBD1 (5 bases). Trimming stripped 5 bases from V and 7 bases from J, with 23 bases between. Germline CDR1 and CDR2: SGHAT and FQNNGV. The CDR3 loop spans 16 amino acids. This chain's CDR3 is CASSPRGWSREGEAFF. CDR3 coding DNA: TGTGCCAGCAGCCCCCGGGGGTGGTCCAGGGAGGGTGAAGCTTTCTTT.

A remark on this clone: The sample holds other DNA sequences that translate to the same CDR3. The chain has TRBV4-1 and TRBJ2-2; D is possibly TRBD2 (5 bases). CDR3 size: 14 residues. CDR1 is MGHRA and CDR2 is YSYEKL in the germline V gene. The V end was cut by 4 bases, the J end by 2 bases, with 8 bases between. The CDR3: CASSLSVNTGELFF. The CDR3 DNA reads as TGCGCCAGCAGCCTTAGCGTAAACACCGGGGAGCTGTTTTTT.

The rearrangement uses TRBV25-1 and TRBJ2-7; tentatively, D is TRBD1 (7 bases). Germline V gene lookup returns CDR1 MGHDK and CDR2 SYGVNS. The CDR3 totals 15 residues. Deletions cut 10 bases from V and 5 bases from J, with 24 bases between. The CDR3 DNA is TGTGCCACCTCCGAGGGGGCGGGACGAGCGAACGAGCAGTACTTC. This codes for CATSEGAGRANEQYF.

This chain links TRBV9 with TRBJ2-3; no clear D. Trimming removed 4 bases from V and 3 bases from J, with 9 bases in between. The germline V gene encodes CDR1 SGDLS and CDR2 YYNGEE. The CDR3 is 13 residues long. The CDR3 here is CASSTQDTDTQYF. Written as DNA, the CDR3 is TGTGCCAGCAGCACGCAAGATACAGATACGCAGTATTTT.

The V and J genes are TRBV6-1 and TRBJ1-2; 10 positions match TRBD1. CDR1 and CDR2 (germline): MNHNS, SASEGT. Trimming at V came to 0 bases and at J to 2 bases, leaving 3 bases not matched to a gene. This CDR3 spans 16 amino acids. The CDR3 loop is CASSEALGQGNYGYTF. The CDR3 DNA reads as TGTGCCAGCAGTGAAGCCCTGGGACAGGGGAACTATGGCTACACCTTC.

This clone appeared many times. V usage is TRBV6-4 and J usage is TRBJ2-5, with D perhaps matching TRBD1 (6 bases). Trimming left V 0 bases short and J 2 bases short, with 7 bases between. Germline V gene sequence: CDR1 MRHNA, CDR2 SNTAGT. The CDR3 is made up of 14 amino acids. The CDR3 coding sequence is TGTGCCAGCAGTGACTCCAGGGGACAAGAGACCCAGTACTTC. Encoded protein: CASSDSRGQETQYF.

For the CDR3, the DNA is TGTGCCAGCAGCGCGTCCCGAGGGAATTCACCCCTCCACTTT. This translates into CASSASRGNSPLHF. The chain uses TRBV28 and TRBJ1-6; D not resolved. The CDR3 consists of 14 residues. V lost 6 bases and J lost 7, with 13 bases in between. Germline V gene data show CDR1 as MDHEN and CDR2 as SYDVKM.

V and J are TRBV19 and TRBJ2-2, with D possibly TRBD1 on 6 matching bases. Trimming pared 5 bases from V and 6 bases from J, leaving 16 bases between. The CDR3 consists of 15 residues. Germline CDR1 reads LNHDA; CDR2 reads SQIVND (reference sequence). In DNA form, the CDR3 reads TGTGCCAGTAGTGCTAAACAGGGCGTCCCCGGGGAGCTGTTTTTT. Residues: CASSAKQGVPGELFF.

The J gene is TRBJ2-7, the V gene TRBV27; 10 nucleotides agree with TRBD1. The CDR3 is 13 amino acids. Germline V gives CDR1 MNHEY, CDR2 SMNVEV (reference sequence). After removal of 3 bases from V and 6 bases from J, the junction contained 2 bases not matched to a gene. In nucleotides, the CDR3 is TGTGCCAGCAGTTTCGGGACAGGGGTCGAGCAGTACTTC. This gives the protein CASSFGTGVEQYF.

The chain uses TRBV27 and TRBJ2-7; D perhaps matches TRBD2 (6 bases). The CDR3 contains 14 residues. Trimming cost V 7 bases and J 4 bases, with 17 bases left between them. In germline, CDR1 is MNHEY, CDR2 SMNVEV (reference sequence). As DNA, the CDR3 is TGTGCCAGCAAATTTGGGGGGTCAGGGTACGAGCAGTACTTC. Amino acid sequence: CASKFGGSGYEQYF.

The chain couples TRBV7-8 to TRBJ1-1, with 7 bases matching TRBD1. The germline gives CDR1 SGHVS, CDR2 FQNEAQ. V gave up 5 bases and J gave up 4 bases; unmatched junction bases: 10. This CDR3 comprises 15 residues. Here the CDR3 DNA reads TGTGCCAGCAGCGCAATGACAGGGTTGAGCACTGAAGCTTTCTTT. It encodes CASSAMTGLSTEAFF.

This chain connects TRBV6-5 to TRBJ2-7, with 7 bases aligning to TRBD1. Trimming took 6 bases from V and 2 from J; bases not matched to a gene: 7. From germline, CDR1 is MNHEY and CDR2 SVGAGI. The CDR3 sequence is 14 residues long. The CDR3 DNA follows: TGTGCCAGCAGCACAGACAGGGCGCCCTACGAGCAGTACTTC. This sequence encodes CASSTDRAPYEQYF.

On this clone itself: This may stem from a read error, because a much larger clone lies one nucleotide away. This rearrangement joins TRBV7-3 to TRBJ2-7, with TRBD1 matching over 11 bases. The ends lost 5 bases at V and 2 bases at J; junction bases unmatched: 2. The CDR3 has 14 residues. Germline V gene lookup returns CDR1 SGHTA and CDR2 FQGTGA. CDR3 sequence: CASSQGQGAYEQYF. The CDR3 DNA sequence: TGTGCCAGCAGCCAGGGACAGGGGGCCTACGAGCAGTACTTC.

On this clone: Other DNA sequences in this specimen translate into the identical CDR3. V and J are TRBV29-1 and TRBJ2-3; no clear D gene. The germline CDR1 and CDR2 sequences are SQVTM and ANQGSEA. V was shortened by 2 bases and J by 5 bases, with 5 bases between the two germline ends. The CDR3 is made up of 11 amino acids. Here the CDR3 reads CSVESLDTQYF. CDR3 nucleotides: TGCAGCGTTGAAAGTTTAGATACGCAGTATTTT.

This rearrangement joins TRBV11-2 to TRBJ1-6, with TRBD1 matching 9 bases. Looked up from germline, CDR1 is SGHAT and CDR2 is FQNNGV. CDR3 size: 15 residues. V shed 1 base, J shed 7 bases, and the junction held 2 bases outside the gene matches. The CDR3 region is CASSLAGTGNSPLHF. DNA of the CDR3: TGTGCCAGCAGCTTAGCCGGGACAGGGAATTCACCCCTCCACTTT.

The genes are TRBV6-1 and TRBJ1-3, with D unresolved. V was cut by 5 bases and J by 3 bases, with 8 bases left in between. The CDR3 extends over 13 amino acids. From germline, CDR1 is MNHNS and CDR2 SASEGT. The chain's CDR3 is CASSQTHGNTIYF. In nucleotides, the CDR3 is TGTGCCAGCAGTCAGACACATGGAAACACCATATATTTT.

This clone appeared once. DNA for the CDR3: TGTGCCAGCAGCATAGGGAGAGCCGGGGAGCTGTTTTTT. Residues: CASSIGRAGELFF. This chain connects TRBV7-6 to TRBJ2-2; D perhaps matches TRBD2 (5 bases). The V and J ends lost 5 bases and 6 bases respectively, with 10 bases between them. Looked up from germline, CDR1 is SGHVS and CDR2 is FNYEAQ. This CDR3 is built from 13 residues.

This clone was observed a handful of times. This chain links TRBV4-2 with TRBJ2-5; D unclear. Germline CDR1 and CDR2: LGHNA and YNFKEQ. The CDR3 is 12 amino acids. V was pared by 4 bases and J by 3 bases, with 6 bases between. The CDR3 here is CASSRGEETQYF. The CDR3 DNA is TGTGCCAGCAGCCGTGGAGAAGAGACCCAGTACTTC.

The gene calls are TRBV6-1 and TRBJ1-1, with 7 positions matching TRBD1. The ends lost 6 bases at V and 11 bases at J; junction bases unmatched: 15. From germline, CDR1 is MNHNS and CDR2 SASEGT. The CDR3 consists of 14 residues. The CDR3 loop is CASSARRETGMAFF. The CDR3 bases are TGTGCCAGCAGCGCAAGAAGGGAGACAGGGATGGCTTTCTTT.

The chain joins TRBV5-5 to TRBJ1-2; the match to TRBD1 covers 7 bases. Unmatched junction bases numbered 8, after V lost 2 bases and J lost 7 bases. The germline V gene encodes CDR1 SGHKS and CDR2 YYEKEE (reference sequence). The CDR3 consists of 14 residues. CDR3 DNA sequence: TGTGCCAGCAGCTTTCAGCGACAGGGTGGTGGCTACACCTTC. It encodes CASSFQRQGGGYTF.

The V gene is TRBV30, the J gene TRBJ1-2; 8 bases match TRBD1. With V trimmed by 3 bases and J by 3 bases, 15 bases remained unmatched. This CDR3 has 17 amino acids. The germline V gene encodes CDR1 GTSNPN and CDR2 SVGIG (reference sequence). CDR3 sequence reads: CAWSKGADRDHYYGYTF. CDR3 DNA: TGTGCCTGGAGCAAAGGCGCGGACAGGGATCATTACTATGGCTACACCTTC.

The chain links TRBV11-3 to TRBJ2-1, with D possibly TRBD2 on 6 matching bases. The CDR3 has 15 residues. The ends were cut back, 4 bases at V and 8 bases at J, with 18 bases in the middle. Germline-derived CDR1 and CDR2 are SGHNT and YENEEA. CDR3 residues: CASSSSGGYYDEQFF. In DNA, the CDR3 is TGTGCCAGCAGCTCCTCTGGAGGGTATTACGATGAGCAGTTCTTC.

The J gene is TRBJ1-4, the V gene TRBV6-1; TRBD1 is a possible D gene (6 bases). The CDR3 consists of 15 residues. V shed 7 bases and J shed 8 bases, with 20 bases lying between them. Germline values: CDR1 MNHNS, CDR2 SASEGT. In DNA, the CDR3 is TGTGCCAGCACCCCCTATGGCAGGGGAGACGAAAAACTGTTTTTT. Its protein product is CASTPYGRGDEKLFF.